This is a list of T cell receptor beta chains from one sample in a study of sequential checkpoint blockade in melanoma. TCRdb's copy holds only in-frame clones and misses some; the assay was immunoSEQ multiplex PCR. The data hold more than 5,000 clones, with under 25% observed a single time. Sequencing used tumor tissue (inferred from file names), obtained from a patient given nivolumab and ipilimumab in sequence. The source of these receptors is a human donor with melanoma. The CDR3 runs from the conserved cysteine through the conserved F or W. The D gene is left open where the match is weak. Part of the rows lack a size; the others show once, few, many or a class for expanded clones.

clone size: NA
D gene: NA
J gene: TRBJ2-3
V gene: TRBV30
CDR3 DNA: TGTGCCTGGAGTGCTTCTAGCGCAGATACGCAGTATTTT
CDR3 protein: CAWSASSADTQYF

clone size: NA
D gene: TRBD2
J gene: TRBJ2-5
V gene: TRBV19
CDR3 DNA: TGTGCCAGTAGTATAGGAAGCGGGGGGCGTCAAGAGACCCAGTACTTC
CDR3 protein: CASSIGSGGRQETQYF

clone size: medium-sized
D gene: NA
J gene: TRBJ1-4
V gene: TRBV6-8
CDR3 DNA: TGTGCCAGCATCTCCTCGGGACCCCCGCGGGAAAAACTGTTTTTT
CDR3 protein: CASISSGPPREKLFF

clone size: many
D gene: TRBD2
J gene: TRBJ2-1
V gene: TRBV13
CDR3 DNA: TGTGCCAGCAGCTTAGTCGGGGGGGCATATGAGCAGTTCTTC
CDR3 protein: CASSLVGGAYEQFF

clone size: NA
D gene: TRBD2
J gene: TRBJ2-1
V gene: TRBV16
CDR3 DNA: TGTGCCAGCAGCTCGCCGGGACTAGCGGGGGACAATGAGCAGTTCTTC
CDR3 protein: CASSSPGLAGDNEQFF

clone size: few
D gene: TRBD2
J gene: TRBJ2-7
V gene: TRBV11-3
CDR3 DNA: TGTGCCAGCAGTTCGAAAGCGGGGCCTTACGAGCAGTACTTC
CDR3 protein: CASSSKAGPYEQYF

clone size: many
D gene: NA
J gene: TRBJ2-7
V gene: TRBV11-3
CDR3 DNA: TGTGCCAGCAGCTTTACGGTATCGGGCCCTGGGTACGAGCAGTACTTC
CDR3 protein: CASSFTVSGPGYEQYF

clone size: NA
D gene: TRBD2
J gene: TRBJ2-1
V gene: TRBV19
CDR3 DNA: TGTGCCAGTAGTAGGACTAGCGGAAACAATGAGCAGTTCTTC
CDR3 protein: CASSRTSGNNEQFF

clone size: medium-sized
D gene: NA
J gene: TRBJ2-5
V gene: TRBV11-3
CDR3 DNA: TGTGCCAGCAGCTTGGTGGACTGGGAAGAGACCCAGTACTTC
CDR3 protein: CASSLVDWEETQYF

clone size: NA
D gene: NA
J gene: TRBJ1-3
V gene: TRBV6-8
CDR3 DNA: TGTGCCAGCAGAGCTACGGGGTCCCTCTTTGGAAACACCATATATTTT
CDR3 protein: CASRATGSLFGNTIYF

clone size: NA
D gene: NA
J gene: TRBJ1-1
V gene: TRBV30
CDR3 DNA: TGTGCCTGGTCGGGAGGGAACACTGAAGCTTTCTTT
CDR3 protein: CAWSGGNTEAFF

clone size: NA
D gene: NA
J gene: TRBJ2-1
V gene: TRBV30
CDR3 DNA: TGTGCCTGGAGTGTAGGAGGTGAGCAGTTCTTC
CDR3 protein: CAWSVGGEQFF

clone size: NA
D gene: NA
J gene: TRBJ1-4
V gene: TRBV18
CDR3 DNA: TGTGCCAGCTCACCAATCGGGGCGGCTAATGAAAAACTGTTTTTT
CDR3 protein: CASSPIGAANEKLFF

clone size: few
D gene: NA
J gene: TRBJ1-6
V gene: TRBV30
CDR3 DNA: TGTGCCTGGGGAAAACCGGACGGTGATAATTCACCCCTCCACTTT
CDR3 protein: CAWGKPDGDNSPLHF

clone size: many
D gene: NA
J gene: TRBJ1-1
V gene: TRBV6-8
CDR3 DNA: TGTGCCAGCACCAGCCGGTCGTTTTCAGTAGGGACTGAAGCTTTCTTT
CDR3 protein: CASTSRSFSVGTEAFF

clone size: few
D gene: NA
J gene: TRBJ2-5
V gene: TRBV5-1
CDR3 DNA: TGCGCCTCCAGAGTAACAGGGAGTATGGAGACCCAGTACTTC
CDR3 protein: CASRVTGSMETQYF

clone size: few
D gene: NA
J gene: TRBJ1-2
V gene: TRBV6-8
CDR3 DNA: TGTGCCAGCAGGGTCGGGCAGGGGTATGGCTACACCTTC
CDR3 protein: CASRVGQGYGYTF

clone size: medium-sized
D gene: TRBD2
J gene: TRBJ2-3
V gene: TRBV9
CDR3 DNA: TGTGCCAGCAGCGCAGAAGGGACTAGCGTGGGGGGCACAGATACGCAGTATTTT
CDR3 protein: CASSAEGTSVGGTDTQYF

clone size: NA
D gene: NA
J gene: TRBJ2-2
V gene: TRBV6-8
CDR3 DNA: TGTGCCAGCAGTAAACTAGTGGTGCACACCGGGGAGCTGTTTTTT
CDR3 protein: CASSKLVVHTGELFF

clone size: few
D gene: NA
J gene: TRBJ1-1
V gene: TRBV11-3
CDR3 DNA: TGTGCCAGCAGCTCCAGAGGTGAAAGCACTGAAGCTTTCTTT
CDR3 protein: CASSSRGESTEAFF

clone size: NA
D gene: NA
J gene: TRBJ2-7
V gene: TRBV5-1
CDR3 DNA: TGCGCCAGCAGCTTGGACTCTGGAGGTATCTACGAGCAGTACTTC
CDR3 protein: CASSLDSGGIYEQYF

clone size: few
D gene: TRBD1
J gene: TRBJ2-7
V gene: TRBV28
CDR3 DNA: TGTGCCAGCAGTTCTCCACGCCAGGGGGCCACCTACGAGCAGTACTTC
CDR3 protein: CASSSPRQGATYEQYF

clone size: few
D gene: NA
J gene: TRBJ2-7
V gene: TRBV30
CDR3 DNA: TGTGCCTGGAAACGCGACGGAGTAAGCTACGAGCAGTACTTC
CDR3 protein: CAWKRDGVSYEQYF

clone size: NA
D gene: NA
J gene: TRBJ2-7
V gene: TRBV15
CDR3 DNA: TGTGCCACCAGCAGAGATCGGGCCAGGGCCGAGGAGCAGTACTTC
CDR3 protein: CATSRDRARAEEQYF

clone size: many
D gene: NA
J gene: TRBJ2-5
V gene: TRBV9
CDR3 DNA: TGTGCCAGCAGCCCACCCGTCGGGGAACGGGGAGGAGAGACCCAGTACTTC
CDR3 protein: CASSPPVGERGGETQYF

clone size: few
D gene: TRBD2
J gene: TRBJ2-3
V gene: TRBV12-5
CDR3 DNA: TGTGCCAGCACCCAAACCGGGGGGGGTACGCAGTATTTT
CDR3 protein: CASTQTGGGTQYF

clone size: many
D gene: NA
J gene: TRBJ1-2
V gene: TRBV11-3
CDR3 DNA: TGTGCCAGCAGCCCCCGGGACGGCAACTATGGCTACACCTTC
CDR3 protein: CASSPRDGNYGYTF

clone size: once
D gene: NA
J gene: TRBJ2-7
V gene: TRBV14
CDR3 DNA: TGTGCCAGCAGCCAAGATTTTCGGGGCGAGCAGTACTTC
CDR3 protein: CASSQDFRGEQYF

clone size: few
D gene: TRBD2
J gene: TRBJ2-3
V gene: TRBV19
CDR3 DNA: TGTGCCAGTAGTCTCCGGACTAGCCTCACAGATACGCAGTATTTT
CDR3 protein: CASSLRTSLTDTQYF